The entry below describes one TCR beta chain. Clones were read by immunoSEQ multiplex PCR, and TCRdb kept only the in-frame ones, dropping some. There are around 140,000 clones in the sample; 93% occur only once, and 5.5% to 7.5% lies in the top ten. This entry comes from a study of control samples from healthy donors and cancer patients. The sample was blood. The clonotype was recovered from a man aged 18 to 29 in good health.

The CDR3 protein is CASRRRDLNEKLFF. The CDR3 DNA follows: TGTGCCAGTAGACGGCGGGACCTTAATGAAAAACTGTTTTTT. J is TRBJ1-4 and V is TRBV19; D is possibly TRBD1 (5 bases). Trimming left V 6 bases short and J 4 bases short, with 12 bases between. This CDR3 contains 14 residues. Germline V gene sequence: CDR1 LNHDA, CDR2 SQIVND (reference sequence).